The clone carrying this TCR beta chain appeared a few times. The entry originates in a study of beta chain features in type 1 diabetes. The V gene's germline CDR1 is ENHRY and CDR2 SYGVKD. Trimming took 7 bases from V and 0 from J, leaving 9 bases between them. CDR3 length equals 13 residues. The authors reverse transcribed all of the isolated RNA, so sequencing captured expressed TCRB transcripts. The method was immunoSEQ multiplex PCR; TCRdb's version includes in-frame clones alone and lacks a portion of them. The sample lists about 290,000 clones, under 8.5% occurring once. The sample taken for sequencing was central memory CD4+ T cells from blood. The TCR was taken from a woman aged 18 to 35 in good health. The V and J genes are TRBV10-3 and TRBJ1-1; D gene uncertain. CDR3 coding DNA: TGTGCCATCACGCCGCGGGTGAACACTGAAGCTTTCTTT. This gives the protein CAITPRVNTEAFF.